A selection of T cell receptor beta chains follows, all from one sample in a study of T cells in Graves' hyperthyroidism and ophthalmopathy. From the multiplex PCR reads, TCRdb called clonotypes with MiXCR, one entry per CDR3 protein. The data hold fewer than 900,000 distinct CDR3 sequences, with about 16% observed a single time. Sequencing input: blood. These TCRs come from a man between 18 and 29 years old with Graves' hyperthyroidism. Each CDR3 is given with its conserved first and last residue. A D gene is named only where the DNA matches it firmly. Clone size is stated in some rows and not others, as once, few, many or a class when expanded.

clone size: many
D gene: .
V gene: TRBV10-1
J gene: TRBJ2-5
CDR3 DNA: TGCGCCAGCTCCGGTAGCGGACAAGAGACCCAGTACTTC
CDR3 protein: CASSGSGQETQYF

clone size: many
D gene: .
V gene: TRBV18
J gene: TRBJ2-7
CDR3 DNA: TGTGCCAGCTCACTCCGACAGACCCCGCCCGGCGAGCAGTACTTC
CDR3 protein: CASSLRQTPPGEQYF

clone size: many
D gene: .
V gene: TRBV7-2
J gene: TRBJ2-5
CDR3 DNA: TGTGCCAGCAGCTTAGACGGGAGTCGGGAGACCCAGTACTTC
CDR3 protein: CASSLDGSRETQYF

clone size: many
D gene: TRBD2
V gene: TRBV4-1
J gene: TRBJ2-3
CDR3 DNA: TGCGCCAGCAGCCAGACTAGCGGGAGGTTTGCAGATACGCAGTATTTT
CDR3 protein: CASSQTSGRFADTQYF

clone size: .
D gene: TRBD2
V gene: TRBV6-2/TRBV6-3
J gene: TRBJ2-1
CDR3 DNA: TGTGCCAGCAGTACGGGCGGGAGGAGGGACAATGAGCAGTTCTTC
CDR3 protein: CASSTGGRRDNEQFF

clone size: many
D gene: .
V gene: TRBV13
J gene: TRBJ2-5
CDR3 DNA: TGTGCCAGCAGCTTAGGTGGTCAGCAAGAGACCCAGTACTTC
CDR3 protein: CASSLGGQQETQYF

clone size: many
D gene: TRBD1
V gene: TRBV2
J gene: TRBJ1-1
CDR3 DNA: TGTGCCAGCAGCCTACAGGGGGTGTATAGGAACACTGAAGCTTTCTTT
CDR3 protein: CASSLQGVYRNTEAFF

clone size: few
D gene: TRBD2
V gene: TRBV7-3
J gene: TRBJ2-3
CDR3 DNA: TGTGCCAGCGCGCTAGCGGCCACAGATACGCAGTATTTT
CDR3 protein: CASALAATDTQYF

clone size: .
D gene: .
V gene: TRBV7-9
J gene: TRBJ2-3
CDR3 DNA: TGTGCCAGCAGCTCCCCGGGACACTTAAGCACAGACACGCAGTATTTT
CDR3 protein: CASSSPGHLSTDTQYF

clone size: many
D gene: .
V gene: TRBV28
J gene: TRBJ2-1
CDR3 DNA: TGCGCCAGCAGCCGGGTTCATGAGCAGTTCTTC
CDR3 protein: CASSRVHEQFF

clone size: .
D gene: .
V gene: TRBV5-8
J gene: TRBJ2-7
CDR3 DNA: TGTGCCAGCAGCTTACCAGCCAACTCCTACGAGCAGTACTTC
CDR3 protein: CASSLPANSYEQYF

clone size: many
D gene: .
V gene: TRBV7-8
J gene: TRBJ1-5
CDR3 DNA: TGTGCCAGCAGCTTAAGGAATAGCAATCAGCCCCAGCATTTT
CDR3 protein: CASSLRNSNQPQHF

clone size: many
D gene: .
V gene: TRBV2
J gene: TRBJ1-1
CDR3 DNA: TGTGCCACCCGCGAACAGGGGAACACTGAAGCTTTCTTT
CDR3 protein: CATREQGNTEAFF

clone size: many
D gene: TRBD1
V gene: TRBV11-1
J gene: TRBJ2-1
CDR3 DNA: TGTGCCAGCAGCTCGCGTAGCACCGGGACAGGGGGGAATGAGCAGTTCTTC
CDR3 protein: CASSSRSTGTGGNEQFF

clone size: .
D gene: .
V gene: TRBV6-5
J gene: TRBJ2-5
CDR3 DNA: TGTGCCAGCAGTTACGGGGCTGGTAAAGAGACCCAGTACTTC
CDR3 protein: CASSYGAGKETQYF

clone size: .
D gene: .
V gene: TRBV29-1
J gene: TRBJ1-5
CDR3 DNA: TGCAGCGATACCCCGGAAGAAATCCTTAATCAGCCCCAGCATTTT
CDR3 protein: CSDTPEEILNQPQHF

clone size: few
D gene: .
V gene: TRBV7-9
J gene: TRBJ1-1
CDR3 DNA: TGTGCCAGCAGCTTATTTAAGACTGAAGCTTTCTTT
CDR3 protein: CASSLFKTEAFF

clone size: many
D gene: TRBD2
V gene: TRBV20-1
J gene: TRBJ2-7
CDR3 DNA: TGCAGTGCCGGACTAGCGCGATCCTACGAGCAGTACTTC
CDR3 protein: CSAGLARSYEQYF

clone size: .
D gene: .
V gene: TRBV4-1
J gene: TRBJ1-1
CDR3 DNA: TGCGCCAGCCGTCGGGCGGGCGGGAACACTGAAGCTTTCTTT
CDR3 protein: CASRRAGGNTEAFF

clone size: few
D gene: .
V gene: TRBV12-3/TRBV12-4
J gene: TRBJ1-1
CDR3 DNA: TGTGCCAGCAGTTTGTGGCCCACTGAAGCTTTCTTT
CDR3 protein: CASSLWPTEAFF

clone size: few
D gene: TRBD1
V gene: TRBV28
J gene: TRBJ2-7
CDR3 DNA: TGTGCCAGCAGTTCCCCTGGGGGACAGGGGGACGAGCAGTACTTC
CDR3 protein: CASSSPGGQGDEQYF

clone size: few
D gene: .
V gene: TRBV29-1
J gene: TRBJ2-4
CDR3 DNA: TGCAGCGTTGCGGGAAAGGAGCGGCACATTCAGTACTTC
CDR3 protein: CSVAGKERHIQYF

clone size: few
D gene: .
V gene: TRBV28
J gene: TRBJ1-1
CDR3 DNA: TGTGCCAGCAGGGAACCGGGACTGGGAGAAACTGAAGCTTTCTTT
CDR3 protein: CASREPGLGETEAFF

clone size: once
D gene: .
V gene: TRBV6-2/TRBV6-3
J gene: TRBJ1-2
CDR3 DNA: TGTGCCAGCAGGCAGGGCCCTTTGAGCTACACCTTC
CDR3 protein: CASRQGPLSYTF

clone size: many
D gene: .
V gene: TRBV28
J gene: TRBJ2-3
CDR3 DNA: TGTGCCAGCAGTTTTAGGAGGATGTGGGCTAGCCACACAGATACGCAGTATTTT
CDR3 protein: CASSFRRMWASHTDTQYF

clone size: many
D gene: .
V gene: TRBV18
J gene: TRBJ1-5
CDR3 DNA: TGTGCCAGCTCACCATCAGATACCGAGGGCCAGCCCCAGCATTTT
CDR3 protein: CASSPSDTEGQPQHF

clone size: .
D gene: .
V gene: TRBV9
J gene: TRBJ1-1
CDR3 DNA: TGTGCCAGCAGCGGACGCGGGGGTCGCATGAACACTGAAGCTTTCTTT
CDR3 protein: CASSGRGGRMNTEAFF

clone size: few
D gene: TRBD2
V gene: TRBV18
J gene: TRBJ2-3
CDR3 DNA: TGTGCCAGCTCTGGATCACTAGCGGAGCGAGGAGATACGCAGTATTTT
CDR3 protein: CASSGSLAERGDTQYF

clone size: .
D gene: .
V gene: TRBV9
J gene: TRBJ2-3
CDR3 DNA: TGTGCCAGCAGCGTGGGGGGACAACAAGATACGCAGTATTTT
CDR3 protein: CASSVGGQQDTQYF

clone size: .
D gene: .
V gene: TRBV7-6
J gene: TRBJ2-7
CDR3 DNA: TGTGCCAGCAGCTTAGGGAGGGGGCTAACCTACGAGCAGTACTTC
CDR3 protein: CASSLGRGLTYEQYF

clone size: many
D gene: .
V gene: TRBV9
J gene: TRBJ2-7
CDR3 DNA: TGTGCCAGCAGCCCACGGGGAGTTAGCTCCTACGAGCAGTACTTC
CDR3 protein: CASSPRGVSSYEQYF

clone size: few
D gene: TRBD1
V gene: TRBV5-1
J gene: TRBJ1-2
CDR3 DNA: TGCGCCAGCAGTAACCCCGGGACAGGGCTCCGGGGGGGCTACACCTTC
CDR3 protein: CASSNPGTGLRGGYTF

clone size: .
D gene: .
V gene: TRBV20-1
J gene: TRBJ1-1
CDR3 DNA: TGCAGTGCTATCCTCACAGTGAACACTGAAGCTTTCTTT
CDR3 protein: CSAILTVNTEAFF

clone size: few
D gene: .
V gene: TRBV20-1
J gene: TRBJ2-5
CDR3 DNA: TGCAGTGCTAGTCCCCGCGCAGGTGGGACCCAGTACTTC
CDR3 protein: CSASPRAGGTQYF

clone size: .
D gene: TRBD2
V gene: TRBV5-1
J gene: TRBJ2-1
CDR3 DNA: TGCGCCAGCAGTCGAATACCTACTAGCGGGAAGGGGGATGAGCAGTTCTTC
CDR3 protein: CASSRIPTSGKGDEQFF

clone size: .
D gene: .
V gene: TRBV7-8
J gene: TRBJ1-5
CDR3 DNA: TGTGCCAGCAGCTTACCAGGGGAATTTAATCAGCCCCAGCATTTT
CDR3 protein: CASSLPGEFNQPQHF

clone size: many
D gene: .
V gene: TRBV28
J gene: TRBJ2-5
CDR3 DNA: TGTGCCAGCAGTTTACTGTCTCCGGGAGAGACCCAGTACTTC
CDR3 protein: CASSLLSPGETQYF

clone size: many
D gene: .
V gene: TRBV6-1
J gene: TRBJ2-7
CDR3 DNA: TGTGCCAGCTCCTCGGGCGGCACCTACGAGCAGTACTTC
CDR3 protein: CASSSGGTYEQYF

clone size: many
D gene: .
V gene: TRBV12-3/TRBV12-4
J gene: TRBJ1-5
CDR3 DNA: TGTGCCAGCAGTTTCTCTGGCCGTCAGCCCCAGCATTTT
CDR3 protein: CASSFSGRQPQHF

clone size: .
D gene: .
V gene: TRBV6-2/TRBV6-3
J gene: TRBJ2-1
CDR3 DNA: TGTGCCAGCAGTTCCGCCAGAGGGTACGAGCAGTTCTTC
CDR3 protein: CASSSARGYEQFF

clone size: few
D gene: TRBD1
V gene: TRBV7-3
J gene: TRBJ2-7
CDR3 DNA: TGTGCCAGCAGCGACCGGGACAGGGTTTTCGACGAGCAGTACTTC
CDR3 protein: CASSDRDRVFDEQYF

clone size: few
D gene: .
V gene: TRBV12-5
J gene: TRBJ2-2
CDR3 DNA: TGTGCTAGTGCTACCGCGGGACACACCTTCACCGGGGAGCTGTTTTTT
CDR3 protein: CASATAGHTFTGELFF

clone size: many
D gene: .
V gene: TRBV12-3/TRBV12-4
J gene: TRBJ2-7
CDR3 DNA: TGTGCCAGCAGGTCGGACAGAGACGAGCAGTACTTC
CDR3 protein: CASRSDRDEQYF

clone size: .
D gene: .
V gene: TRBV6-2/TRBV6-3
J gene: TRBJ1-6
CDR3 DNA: TGTGCCAGCACCGGGATGATCGGTTCACCCCTCCACTTT
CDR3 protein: CASTGMIGSPLHF

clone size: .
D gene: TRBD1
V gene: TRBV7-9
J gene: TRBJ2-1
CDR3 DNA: TGTGCCAGCAGCCCGATGACAGGGGGCTTGAATGAGCAGTTCTTC
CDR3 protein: CASSPMTGGLNEQFF

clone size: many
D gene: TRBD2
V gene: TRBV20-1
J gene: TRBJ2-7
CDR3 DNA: TGCAGTGCTAGAGGCGGGACTAGCGGGAGGGAAGAGCAGTACTTC
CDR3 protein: CSARGGTSGREEQYF

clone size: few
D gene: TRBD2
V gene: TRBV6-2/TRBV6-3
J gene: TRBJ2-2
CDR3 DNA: TGTGCCAGCAGTATAGCGGGAGGGAAAACCGGGGAGCTGTTTTTT
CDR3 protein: CASSIAGGKTGELFF